Listed below are T cell receptor beta chains from one sample, sequenced in a study of blood T cell repertoires in COVID-19. Here immunoSEQ multiplex PCR was the method, and the copy in TCRdb shows in-frame clones only, minus some. This table has hundreds of thousands of clones, 81% appearing once. The sample consisted of peripheral blood. The receptors come from a woman aged 80 or older with COVID-19, enrolled during active disease. CDR3s include the opening cysteine and the closing phenylalanine or tryptophan. Fields, in order: clone size, J gene, D gene, V gene, CDR3 length, CDR3 DNA, CDR3 protein. A D gene is named only where the DNA matches it firmly. Clone size is given for some rows only: seen once, a few or many times, or a class if the clone is expanded.

. | TRBJ1-2 | TRBD1 | TRBV7-8 | 15 | TGTGCCAGCAGCTTACTTGACAGGGCAATAGATGGCTACACCTTC | CASSLLDRAIDGYTF
. | TRBJ1-4 | TRBD1 | TRBV30 | 15 | TGTGCCTGGAGTGAGGACAGGGGATCTAATGAAAAACTGTTTTTT | CAWSEDRGSNEKLFF
once | TRBJ2-2 | . | TRBV5-1 | 14 | TGCGCCAGCAGCGAAGGGCCCGGGGCCGGGGAGCTGTTTTTT | CASSEGPGAGELFF
. | TRBJ2-6 | . | TRBV27 | 17 | TGTGCCAGCAGGAGTGGCAGGTTGCTGGCGGGGGCCAACGTCCTGACTTTC | CASRSGRLLAGANVLTF
. | TRBJ2-2 | . | TRBV7-9 | 12 | TGTGCCAGCAGGGTCGGCACCGGGGAGCTGTTTTTT | CASRVGTGELFF
. | TRBJ1-2 | TRBD1 | TRBV30 | 13 | TGTGCCGGACAGGTTCTCACCCCCTATGGCTACACCTTC | CAGQVLTPYGYTF
. | TRBJ1-5 | TRBD1 | TRBV3-1/TRBV3-2 | 14 | TGTGCCAGTCAACAGGGGGGCGGCAATCAGCCCCAGCATTTT | CASQQGGGNQPQHF
. | TRBJ2-3 | . | TRBV24-1 | 16 | TGTGCCACCAGTGATGGAACAGGGCTTAGCACAGATACGCAGTATTTT | CATSDGTGLSTDTQYF
. | TRBJ2-5 | . | TRBV7-3 | 15 | TGTGCCAGCAGCTTTTCTAATAGCTACCAAGAGACCCAGTACTTC | CASSFSNSYQETQYF
. | TRBJ1-6 | TRBD1 | TRBV29-1 | 13 | TGCAGCGGGCGGACAGGGGCGGATTCACCCCTCCACTTT | CSGRTGADSPLHF
. | TRBJ2-1 | TRBD2 | TRBV28 | 15 | TGTGCCAGCAGTTTATATGTTAGCGGGAGGTCTGGCGGGTTCTTC | CASSLYVSGRSGGFF
. | TRBJ1-3 | . | TRBV21-1 | 18 | TGTGCCAGCAGCAAAGGTCCTACCAGGCCTAACTCTGGAAACACCATATATTTT | CASSKGPTRPNSGNTIYF
. | TRBJ1-1 | TRBD1 | TRBV6-5 | 14 | TGTGCCAGCAGTCCGGACAGGGGAAACACTGAAGCTTTCTTT | CASSPDRGNTEAFF
. | TRBJ2-3 | TRBD2 | TRBV4-3 | 18 | TGCGCCAGCAGCCAAGCTTCCGCGGTAGCGGGGAGCACAGATACGCAGTATTTT | CASSQASAVAGSTDTQYF
. | TRBJ1-2 | TRBD1 | TRBV5-4 | 15 | TGTGCCAGCAGCATGGACAGGGTGACTAACTATGGCTACACCTTC | CASSMDRVTNYGYTF
. | TRBJ1-2 | TRBD1 | TRBV28 | 18 | TGTGCCAGCAGCCAACTGGGCCCGGGACAGGGAAAACTGTATGGCTACACCTTC | CASSQLGPGQGKLYGYTF
. | TRBJ2-3 | TRBD2 | TRBV4-1 | 16 | TGCGCCAGCAGCCAAGATCTTAGCGGGGGGGCAGATACGCAGTATTTT | CASSQDLSGGADTQYF
. | TRBJ2-3 | . | TRBV27 | 14 | TGTGCCAGCAGTTTACAGCGGGGCACAGATACGCAGTATTTT | CASSLQRGTDTQYF
. | TRBJ2-2 | . | TRBV29-1 | 13 | TGCAGCGTTGTGGGGCAGTTATACGGGGAGCTGTTTTTT | CSVVGQLYGELFF
once | TRBJ1-1 | . | TRBV23-1 | 11 | TGCGCCAGCCGTATTGACACTGAAGCTTTCTTT | CASRIDTEAFF
. | TRBJ2-1 | . | TRBV28 | 13 | TGTGCCAGCAGGGGGCCCTCCTACAATGAGCAGTTCTTC | CASRGPSYNEQFF
. | TRBJ2-5 | TRBD2 | TRBV19 | 14 | TGTGCCAGTAGTACCCTAGCGGGAGACTCGACCCAGTACTTC | CASSTLAGDSTQYF
few | TRBJ1-1 | . | TRBV2 | 13 | TGTGCCAGCAGGCCCGGGGGAGGAACTGAAGCTTTCTTT | CASRPGGGTEAFF
few | TRBJ2-7 | TRBD2 | TRBV3-1/TRBV3-2 | 16 | TGTGCCAGCAGCCAGGGTACTAGCGGGGGGTTATACGAGCAGTACTTC | CASSQGTSGGLYEQYF
. | TRBJ1-4 | . | TRBV28 | 16 | TGTGCCAGCAGTTTTACCCAACAGGGTGGGCACGAAAAACTGTTTTTT | CASSFTQQGGHEKLFF
. | TRBJ2-1 | . | TRBV20-1 | 11 | TGCAGTGCTAGCGGGAACAATGAGCAGTTCTTC | CSASGNNEQFF
. | TRBJ1-2 | TRBD1 | TRBV28 | 15 | TGTGCCAGCAGTCCCGGGACAGTTTCTAACTATGGCTACACCTTC | CASSPGTVSNYGYTF
. | TRBJ1-1 | . | TRBV9 | 16 | TGTGCCAGCAGCGCTCCCGGGTTTCACCCGAACACTGAAGCTTTCTTT | CASSAPGFHPNTEAFF
. | TRBJ1-2 | . | TRBV30 | 13 | TGTGCCTGGAGTGAAAGCATTAACTATGGCTACACCTTC | CAWSESINYGYTF
. | TRBJ2-1 | . | TRBV28 | 16 | TGTGCCAGCAGACCCCGGGTTACGATTCGAGGGGGTGAGCAGTTCTTC | CASRPRVTIRGGEQFF
. | TRBJ1-3 | . | TRBV27 | 15 | TGTGCCAGCAGTTCAACAGGGAGCTCTGGAAACACCATATATTTT | CASSSTGSSGNTIYF
. | TRBJ2-1 | TRBD2 | TRBV28 | 14 | TGTGCCAGCACCAATGGAGGCGGGAGGCATGAGCAGTTCTTC | CASTNGGGRHEQFF
. | TRBJ1-4 | . | TRBV15 | 13 | TGTGCCACCAGCAGAGAATCCCGGGAAAAACTGTTTTTT | CATSRESREKLFF
. | TRBJ2-3 | TRBD1 | TRBV18 | 15 | TGTGCCAGCTCACCCCCGGGACAGGCGGGGAATACGCAGTATTTT | CASSPPGQAGNTQYF
few | TRBJ2-2 | TRBD1 | TRBV6-5 | 16 | TGTGCCAGCAGTTACTCCGGGGACAGGGCTCACGGGGAGCTGTTTTTT | CASSYSGDRAHGELFF
. | TRBJ1-5 | . | TRBV2 | 15 | TGTGCCAGCAGTGAAAGCGATGGTAGCAATCAGCCCCAGCATTTT | CASSESDGSNQPQHF
. | TRBJ2-4 | TRBD2 | TRBV6-1 | 16 | TGTGCCAGCAGTGTAGGTTGGGAGGGAGCCAAAAACATTCAGTACTTC | CASSVGWEGAKNIQYF
. | TRBJ2-5 | . | TRBV21-1 | 14 | TGTGCCAGCCCAGACAGGGGATTGGAAGAGACCCAGTACTTC | CASPDRGLEETQYF
. | TRBJ1-5 | TRBD1 | TRBV5-6 | 15 | TGTGCCAGCAGCTTAATGGACAGGGGGCATCAGCCCCAGCATTTT | CASSLMDRGHQPQHF
. | TRBJ2-1 | TRBD2 | TRBV9 | 15 | TGTGCCAGCCGCCCCTCTAGCGGGAGTAAAGGTGAGCAGTTCTTC | CASRPSSGSKGEQFF
. | TRBJ2-1 | . | TRBV6-1 | 11 | TGTGCCAGCAGTGAAGCGGGGCCTGCAGTCTTC | CASSEAGPAVF
. | TRBJ1-2 | . | TRBV5-4 | 14 | TGTGCCAGCAGCTCACCCACAGGAAACTATGGCTACACCTTC | CASSSPTGNYGYTF
. | TRBJ1-1 | . | TRBV18 | 13 | TGTGCCAGCTCAAAGACAGAATACACTGAAGCTTTCTTT | CASSKTEYTEAFF
. | TRBJ2-2 | . | TRBV2 | 14 | TGTGCCAGCGGTCGGGGGACGGGAACCGGGGAGCTGTTTTTT | CASGRGTGTGELFF
. | TRBJ2-3 | TRBD2 | TRBV6-6 | 16 | TGTGCCAGCAGTTACTCGATAGCGGGGGGGCAAGATACGCAGTATTTT | CASSYSIAGGQDTQYF
. | TRBJ1-5 | . | TRBV30 | 13 | TGTGCCTGGAGTGTACAGTTTAATCAGCCCCAGCATTTT | CAWSVQFNQPQHF
. | TRBJ1-5 | . | TRBV7-2 | 14 | TGTGCCAGCAGCTCTAGGGGGTCCAATCAGCCCCAGCATTTT | CASSSRGSNQPQHF
. | TRBJ2-7 | TRBD2 | TRBV3-1/TRBV3-2 | 15 | TGTGCCAGCAGCCAAGTCTGGGGGGGAGATTACGAGCAGTACTTC | CASSQVWGGDYEQYF
. | TRBJ2-3 | TRBD2 | TRBV3-1/TRBV3-2 | 17 | TGTGCCAGCAGCCAACTGAGAGGACTAGCGGCCACAGATACGCAGTATTTT | CASSQLRGLAATDTQYF
. | TRBJ2-3 | TRBD2 | TRBV11-3 | 17 | TGTGCCAGCAGCTTCGCGACTAGCGGGGACGGCACAGATACGCAGTATTTT | CASSFATSGDGTDTQYF
. | TRBJ1-2 | . | TRBV30 | 13 | TGTGCCTGGAGCTTGGGACTACTGGATGGCTACACCTTC | CAWSLGLLDGYTF
once | TRBJ2-7 | . | TRBV11-3 | 13 | TGTGCCAGCAGCTTAGACGGCTCCTACGAGCAGTACTTC | CASSLDGSYEQYF
. | TRBJ2-3 | TRBD2 | TRBV6-5 | 16 | TGTGCCAGCAGTTACGGTAGCGGGGGAATTTCGGATACGCAGTATTTT | CASSYGSGGISDTQYF
. | TRBJ1-6 | . | TRBV6-5 | 14 | TGTGCCAGCAGTTCTCAGGGGTCGAATTCACCCCTCCACTTT | CASSSQGSNSPLHF